This TCR beta chain was sequenced for a study of CD8 T cells in Susac syndrome (dated by TCRdb to the late 2010s). Regarding the study in general: Among the sequenced Susac syndrome patients, roughly six had clinically active disease and 8 or 9 were in clinical remission. At blood withdrawal, Susac syndrome patients were either therapy-naive, taking corticosteroids (in some cases with IVIg as well), or taking IVIg alone. Whether CD8+ T cell activation and differentiation in Susac syndrome was antigen driven was tested using repertoire sequencing. Results the study describes overall, beyond this receptor: The CD4+ T cell repertoire of patients with Susac syndrome showed no detectable clonal expansion. The TCR sequencing and HLA analysis was acknowledged to have included a relatively small number of individuals.

Concerning this clonotype: This receptor's antigen is unknown. Per-base quality was not reported, and no clone a single base away is much larger than it.

RNA was extracted with the RNeasy kit and about 0.5 to 1 ug was reverse transcribed using random hexamers. The immunoSEQ multiplex PCR assay, covering 54 Vbeta and 13 Jbeta segments, was used to amplify TCR beta CDR3 regions. PCR amplification bias was corrected by using a synthetic template baseline for primer optimization and computational correction. The study's own analysis went as follows. Reads were annotated to V, D and J genes per IMGT and analyzed with immunoSEQ Analyzer, keeping only productive sequences. To calculate clonality, Shannon entropy was normalized by log2 of the number of productive unique sequences and then subtracted from one. For each patient and control, public and private clones were evaluated within the 100 most prevalent clones. A clone was defined as Susac-specific if it was absent from the healthy and MS cohorts, from 950 to 1,300 published viral clones and from other ImmuneACCESS disease sequences. TCRdb trimmed public reads at Q25 via fastp, called clones via MiXCR and kept in-frame beta chains. Each record represents a unique CDR3 protein, reported with the most common genes and DNA among its rows. The V and J calls were determined by TCRdb, not by the authors. For this sample the table gives under 150,000 distinct CDR3 sequences, of which more than 85% were detected only once. Together, the top ten hold 0.14% of the sample.

Peripheral blood CD8+ and CD4+ T cells from healthy donors, Susac syndrome patients and multiple sclerosis patients were profiled by high-throughput TCR beta sequencing. The Susac syndrome patients fulfilled recently defined diagnostic criteria for definite or probable disease. Bulk CD8+ and CD4+ T cells were purified by magnetic negative isolation, whereas CD8+ TEMRA cells were enriched by FACS. Blood was drawn into EDTA tubes, processed within 24 hours, and PBMCs were isolated by density gradient centrifugation. PBMCs destined for TCR sequencing were cryopreserved in liquid nitrogen and later thawed in a 37 °C water bath. The sorted or isolated CD4+, CD8+ and CD8+ TEMRA cells reached a purity of at least 90%. The CDR3 runs 13 amino acids, cysteine and phenylalanine included. CDR3 DNA is the only sequence kept; it has 39 bases, read in frame from the first base. The germline V gene encodes CDR1 KGHDR and CDR2 SFDVKD. V is pruned by 4 bases and J by 12 bases, leaving 8 bases of the junction without a gene match.

This receptor chain uses TRBV24-1 and TRBJ2-1; 7 nucleotides in the junction match TRBD1. Sequencing input: CD4+ T cells from PBMCs. This clonotype was obtained from a human donor with Susac syndrome. The CDR3 reads CATSEAGGRVQFF. The nucleotide sequence is given as TGTGCCACCAGTGAAGCAGGGGGTAGGGTGCAGTTCTTC.